The present T cell receptor beta chain was sequenced within a study of T cell responses to AZD1222 COVID-19 vaccine. In regard to this clone: Its antigen is currently unknown.

Method: immunoSEQ multiplex PCR; TCRdb's copy keeps in-frame clones and lacks some. The sample lists around 140,000 clones; 80% to 95% were seen once. The CDR3 is made up of 13 amino acids. Trimming removed 1 base at V and 1 base at J, with 4 bases between. Germline CDR1 and CDR2: SEHNR and FQNEAQ (reference sequence). Study-level results: Baseline testing showed seropositivity in only 6 or 7 AZD1222 recipients. Spike-specific TCR breadth and depth both grew after two AZD1222 doses. Donors were chiefly white British, with a greater number of females, and clonal diversity was perhaps underestimated.

The sample consisted of peripheral blood, taken on day 0 of MenACWY control vaccination. The source of this sequence is an adult in good health. The chain uses TRBV7-9 and TRBJ1-1; D gene unclear. DNA of the CDR3: TGTGCCAGCAGCTTAGAGGCGAACACTGAAGCTTTCTTT. This sequence encodes CASSLEANTEAFF.